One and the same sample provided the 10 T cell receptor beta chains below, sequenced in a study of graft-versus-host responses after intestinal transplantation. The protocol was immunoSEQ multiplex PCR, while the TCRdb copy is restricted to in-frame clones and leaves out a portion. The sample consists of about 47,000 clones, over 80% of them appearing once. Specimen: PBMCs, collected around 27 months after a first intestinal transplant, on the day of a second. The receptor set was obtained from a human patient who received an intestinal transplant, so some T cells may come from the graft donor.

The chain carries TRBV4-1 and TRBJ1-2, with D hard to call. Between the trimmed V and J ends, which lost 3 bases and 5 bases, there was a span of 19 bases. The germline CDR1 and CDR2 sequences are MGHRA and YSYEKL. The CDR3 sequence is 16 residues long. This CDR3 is CASSHPGRWGWYGYTF. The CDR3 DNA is TGCGCCAGCAGCCATCCCGGACGGTGGGGATGGTATGGCTACACCTTC.

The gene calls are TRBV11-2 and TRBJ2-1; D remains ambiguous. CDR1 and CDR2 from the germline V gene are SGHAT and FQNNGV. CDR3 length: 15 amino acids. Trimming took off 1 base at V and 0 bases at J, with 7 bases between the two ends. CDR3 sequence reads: CASSLGSDSYNEQFF. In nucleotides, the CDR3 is TGTGCCAGCAGCTTAGGATCAGACTCCTACAATGAGCAGTTCTTC.

CDR3 in amino acids: CASSLPFHTNTGELFF. The CDR3 DNA is TGTGCCAGCAGCTTACCGTTCCATACGAACACCGGGGAGCTGTTTTTT. This chain connects TRBV11-1 to TRBJ2-2; D remains ambiguous. V was cut by 2 bases and J by 0 bases, with 10 bases left in between. There are 16 residues in the CDR3. CDR1 is SGHAT and CDR2 is FQDESV in the germline V gene (reference sequence).

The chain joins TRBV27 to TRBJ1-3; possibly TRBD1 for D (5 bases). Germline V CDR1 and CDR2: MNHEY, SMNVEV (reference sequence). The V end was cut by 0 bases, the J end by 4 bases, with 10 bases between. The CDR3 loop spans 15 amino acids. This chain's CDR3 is CASSLSGGIGNTIYF. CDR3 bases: TGTGCCAGCAGTTTATCCGGGGGTATAGGAAACACCATATATTTT.

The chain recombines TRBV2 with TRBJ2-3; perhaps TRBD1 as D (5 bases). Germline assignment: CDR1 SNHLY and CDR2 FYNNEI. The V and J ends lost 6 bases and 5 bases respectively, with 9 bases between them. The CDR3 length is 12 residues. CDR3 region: CASRNQGDTQYF. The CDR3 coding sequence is TGTGCCAGCAGAAACCAGGGAGATACGCAGTATTTT.

The CDR3 protein is CASPNLGGQGQRGQFF. CDR3 sequence (DNA): TGTGCCAGTCCTAACCTTGGGGGACAGGGGCAGAGAGGGCAGTTCTTC. V gene TRBV19 combines with J gene TRBJ2-1; 10 bases align to TRBD1. Germline loops: CDR1 LNHDA, CDR2 SQIVND (reference sequence). The ends lost 8 bases at V and 12 bases at J; junction bases unmatched: 19. This CDR3 contains 16 residues.

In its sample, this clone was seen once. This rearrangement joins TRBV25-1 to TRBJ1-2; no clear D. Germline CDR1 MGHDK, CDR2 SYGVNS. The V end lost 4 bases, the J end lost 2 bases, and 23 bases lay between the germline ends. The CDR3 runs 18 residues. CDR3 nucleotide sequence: TGTGCCAGCAGTGGGGGAAGCTATTACGGGGATTTGAACTATGGCTACACCTTC. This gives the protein CASSGGSYYGDLNYGYTF.

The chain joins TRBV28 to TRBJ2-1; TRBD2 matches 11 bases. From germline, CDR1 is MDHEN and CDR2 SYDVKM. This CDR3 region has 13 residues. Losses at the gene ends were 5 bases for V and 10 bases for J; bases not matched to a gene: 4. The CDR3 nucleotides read TGTGCCAGCAGTATGACTAGCGGGAACGAGCAGTTCTTC. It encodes CASSMTSGNEQFF.

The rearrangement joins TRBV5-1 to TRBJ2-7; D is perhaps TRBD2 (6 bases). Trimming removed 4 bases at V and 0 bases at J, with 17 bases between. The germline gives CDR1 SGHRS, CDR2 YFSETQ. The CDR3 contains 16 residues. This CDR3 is CASSGGTLVSSYEQYF. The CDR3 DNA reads TGCGCCAGCAGCGGGGGGACGCTGGTTAGCTCCTACGAGCAGTACTTC.

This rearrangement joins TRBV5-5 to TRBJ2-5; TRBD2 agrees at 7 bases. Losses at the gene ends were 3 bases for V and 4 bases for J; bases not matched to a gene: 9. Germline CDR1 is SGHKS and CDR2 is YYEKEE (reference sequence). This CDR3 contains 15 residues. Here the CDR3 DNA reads TGTGCCAGCAGCTCCACTAGCGACCCTAGAGAGACCCAGTACTTC. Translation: CASSSTSDPRETQYF.